These 29 T cell receptor beta chains were all obtained from the same sample, sequenced in a study of T cell repertoires in cytomegalovirus infection. TCRdb passed the reads through MiXCR, listing each CDR3 protein once. The table includes 300,000 or so distinct CDR3 sequences, about 23% detected once. Sequenced: PBMCs. The receptors come from a human donor in good health (CMV status not recorded). Some clones in this sample may be carry-over from other donors' samples.

This clonotype was seen many times. This chain joins TRBV28 and TRBJ1-1, with D unclear. CDR1 and CDR2 (germline): MDHEN, SYDVKM. Deletions cut 7 bases from V and 1 base from J, with 16 bases between. The CDR3 has 15 amino acids. The CDR3 region has the DNA TGTGCCAGCATTGAGATCGGACTCGCGAACACTGAAGCTTTCTTT. This translates into CASIEIGLANTEAFF.

The rearrangement uses TRBV28 and TRBJ1-1; D is unresolved. CDR1 is MDHEN, CDR2 SYDVKM, per germline. V lost 6 bases, J lost 0 bases, and 5 bases lay in between. This CDR3 is built from 12 residues. This CDR3 is CASRTLNTEAFF. CDR3 bases: TGTGCCAGCAGAACTCTGAACACTGAAGCTTTCTTT.

V and J are TRBV20-1 and TRBJ2-7, with 7 bases that match TRBD2. The CDR3 loop spans 14 amino acids. The germline V gene encodes CDR1 DFQATT and CDR2 SNEGSKA (reference sequence). After removal of 8 bases from V and 4 bases from J, the junction contained 14 bases not matched to a gene. In DNA, the CDR3 is TGCAGTTTACCCCTCCGGGGGGTCCTATACGAGCAGTACTTC. Residues: CSLPLRGVLYEQYF.

V is TRBV15 and J is TRBJ2-1; D is uncertain. V shed 1 base and J shed 8 bases, with 6 bases lying between them. Per germline, CDR1 LNHNV and CDR2 YYDKDF (reference sequence). CDR3 size: 12 residues. The CDR3 spells CATSRVGDEQFF. The CDR3 nucleotides read TGTGCCACCAGCAGAGTAGGCGATGAGCAGTTCTTC. Based on the CDR3 plus reference TRBV15 and TRBJ2-1, the full variable domain is DAMVIQNPRYQVTQFGKPVTLSCSQTLNHNVMYWYQQKSSQAPKLLFHYYDKDFNNEADTPDNFQSRRPNTSFCFLDIRSPGLGDTAMYLCATSRVGDEQFFGPGTRLTVL.

The chain has TRBV7-2 and TRBJ1-5; 8 bases are a match to TRBD1. CDR1 is SGHTA and CDR2 is FQGNSA in the germline V gene. V trimming: 5 bases; J trimming: 7 bases; junction bases outside the gene matches: 16. CDR3 length equals 17 residues. The CDR3 loop is CASSTKPPGTGGQPQHF. CDR3 nucleotides: TGTGCCAGCAGCACCAAGCCGCCGGGGACAGGCGGCCAGCCCCAGCATTTT.

This sequence joins TRBV6-2 or TRBV6-3 and TRBJ2-6; 9 bases line up with TRBD1. CDR3 length equals 20 residues. Germline V lookup: CDR1 MNHEY, CDR2 SVGEGT. The V gene end was trimmed by 6 bases and the J gene end by 0 bases; junction bases not matched to a gene: 15. Here the CDR3 DNA reads TGTGCCAGCAGAACATCCCTTGGGGGACAGGGACACTCTGGGGCCAACGTCCTGACTTTC. This codes for CASRTSLGGQGHSGANVLTF.

V and J are TRBV12-3 or TRBV12-4 and TRBJ1-4; 7 nucleotides line up with TRBD1. The CDR3 runs 14 residues. Trimming at V came to 5 bases and at J to 4 bases, leaving 4 bases not matched to a gene. CDR3 residues: CASSPRQGNEKLFF. Written as DNA, the CDR3 is TGTGCCAGCAGTCCTAGACAGGGTAATGAAAAACTGTTTTTT.

This chain uses TRBV4-1 with TRBJ1-5; D gene unclear. From germline, CDR1 is MGHRA and CDR2 YSYEKL. Between the trimmed V and J ends, which lost 5 bases and 7 bases, there was a span of 21 bases. The CDR3 length is 16 residues. CDR3 nucleotides: TGCGCCAGCAGCTCTTATGGGGTGGCAGAAGGACAGCCCCAGCATTTT. Its translation: CASSSYGVAEGQPQHF.

J is TRBJ2-3 and V is TRBV25-1, with D unclear. CDR3 length: 13 residues. Germline V CDR1 and CDR2: MGHDK, SYGVNS. V lost 4 bases and J 5 bases, leaving 10 bases between the germline ends. The CDR3 loop reads CASSGWVQDTQYF. The CDR3 nucleotides read TGTGCCAGCAGTGGTTGGGTCCAAGATACGCAGTATTTT.

Ten or more counts support this clonotype. The V gene is TRBV6-2 or TRBV6-3, the J gene TRBJ2-1, with 7 nucleotides matching TRBD1. The V gene's germline CDR1 is MNHEY and CDR2 SVGEGT. The CDR3 contains 14 residues. The junction had 0 bases not matched to a gene; V was cut back by 4 bases and J by 0 bases. This CDR3 reads CASSWDSSYNEQFF. DNA of the CDR3: TGTGCCAGCAGTTGGGACAGCTCCTACAATGAGCAGTTCTTC.

This clonotype occurred many times. This chain uses TRBV7-2 with TRBJ1-1, with D uncertain. This CDR3 is 15 amino acids long. The ends were cut back, 1 base at V and 6 bases at J, with 15 bases in the middle. In germline, CDR1 is SGHTA, CDR2 FQGNSA. CDR3 sequence: CASSLGSHRDSEAFF. In DNA, the CDR3 is TGTGCCAGCAGCTTAGGTTCCCACCGCGACTCTGAAGCTTTCTTT.

This CDR3 reads CASSWVLNTEAFF. DNA of the CDR3: TGTGCCAGCAGCTGGGTTTTGAACACTGAAGCTTTCTTT. This chain links TRBV5-6 with TRBJ1-1; D unclear. This CDR3 has 13 amino acids. V lost 3 bases to trimming and J lost 0 bases, with 6 bases between them. CDR1 is SGHDT and CDR2 is YYEEEE in the germline V gene.

The chain uses TRBV5-6 and TRBJ2-1; D remains unclear. Germline CDR1 SGHDT, CDR2 YYEEEE. V lost 1 base to trimming and J lost 8 bases, with 13 bases between them. The CDR3 is 14 residues long. The CDR3 sequence is CASSLFLGNDEQFF. The CDR3 DNA is TGTGCCAGCAGCTTGTTTTTGGGGAACGATGAGCAGTTCTTC.

The V and J genes are TRBV6-2 or TRBV6-3 and TRBJ2-1; TRBD2 matches 9 bases. The CDR3 is made up of 15 amino acids. In germline, CDR1 is MNHEY, CDR2 SVGEGT. The V segment lost 2 bases and the J segment 7 bases; nucleotides outside the gene matches: 6. CDR3 nucleotide sequence: TGTGCCAGCAGTTACGGGACTAGCCTTCGGAATGAGCAGTTCTTC. It translates to CASSYGTSLRNEQFF.

This chain uses TRBV18 with TRBJ2-1; 9 bases align to TRBD1. The CDR3 loop spans 12 amino acids. Germline trimming cut 0 bases from V and 16 bases from J; bases unmatched to any gene: 4. Germline V CDR1 and CDR2: KGHSH, LQKENI. In DNA, the CDR3 is TGTGCCAGCTCACCACCGACAGGGGGGGACTTCTTC. Translation gives CASSPPTGGDFF.

This clonotype has only a few counts. CDR3 nucleotides: TGTGCCAGCATCGGGCACCTGAACACCGGGGAGCTGTTTTTT. It encodes CASIGHLNTGELFF. The chain employs TRBV12-3 or TRBV12-4 and TRBJ2-2; D is undetermined. The CDR3 is made up of 14 amino acids. V was shortened by 7 bases and J by 1 base, with 10 bases between the two germline ends.

This clonotype was seen more than once but under ten times. This rearrangement joins TRBV7-2 to TRBJ1-4; tentative D call: TRBD1 (6 bases). Germline V gene sequence: CDR1 SGHTA, CDR2 FQGNSA. The V and J ends lost 3 bases and 8 bases respectively, with 13 bases between them. CDR3 length: 14 amino acids. The CDR3 reads CASSLGASVEKLFF. The DNA of the CDR3 is TGTGCCAGCAGCTTGGGGGCCAGCGTGGAAAAACTGTTTTTT.

The table lists this clonotype with many counts. The gene calls are TRBV7-2 and TRBJ1-1; a possible D gene is TRBD1 (5 bases). Looked up from germline, CDR1 is SGHTA and CDR2 is FQGNSA. This CDR3 is 16 amino acids long. V was clipped by 3 bases and J by 5 bases, with 19 bases between them. The CDR3: CASSLRWAGLRTEAFF. The CDR3, as DNA: TGTGCCAGCAGCTTGAGGTGGGCAGGGTTGAGGACTGAAGCTTTCTTT.

This clonotype was picked up many times. This chain joins TRBV7-8 and TRBJ1-5; unclear D gene. Trimming removed 1 base at V and 3 bases at J, with 10 bases between. CDR3 length: 15 amino acids. Germline V gives CDR1 SGHVS, CDR2 FQNEAQ. CDR3 in DNA: TGTGCCAGCAGCTTAGTACCGGCCCCCAATCAGCCCCAGCATTTT. Its protein product is CASSLVPAPNQPQHF.

V gene TRBV10-3 combines with J gene TRBJ2-7; 8 bases map to TRBD2. CDR1 is ENHRY, CDR2 SYGVKD, per germline. CDR3 length: 11 residues. The trim removed 11 bases at V and 2 bases at J, leaving 2 bases unmatched. CDR3 nucleotide sequence: TGTGCCTGTAGCGGGACCTACGAGCAGTACTTC. It specifies CACSGTYEQYF.

This clonotype has a handful of counts. The chain employs TRBV5-1 and TRBJ2-4; no firm D call. The CDR3 runs 13 residues. V was pared by 5 bases and J by 0 bases, with 6 bases between. Germline CDR1 and CDR2: SGHRS and YFSETQ. CDR3: CASRGLAKNIQYF. For the CDR3, the DNA is TGCGCCAGCAGGGGGTTAGCCAAAAACATTCAGTACTTC. Together with reference TRBV5-1 and TRBJ2-4, the CDR3 gives the full variable domain: KAGVTQTPRYLIKTRGQQVTLSCSPISGHRSVSWYQQTPGQGLQFLFEYFSETQRNKGNFPGRFSGRQFSNSRSEMNVSTLELGDSALYLCASRGLAKNIQYFGAGTRLSVL.

The sample holds a few counts of this clonotype. V gene TRBV29-1 combines with J gene TRBJ2-5; weak D call: TRBD1 (6 bases). The CDR3 contains 13 residues. CDR1 and CDR2 from the germline V gene are SQVTM and ANQGSEA. Trimming pared 3 bases from V and 1 base from J, leaving 9 bases between. CDR3 coding DNA: TGCAGCGTTGACGGGACATCCCAAGAGACCCAGTACTTC. This codes for CSVDGTSQETQYF.

The table lists this clonotype with a few counts. The chain couples TRBV20-1 to TRBJ1-2, with D tentatively TRBD1 (5 bases). The ends were cut back, 4 bases at V and 7 bases at J, with 16 bases in the middle. CDR1 DFQATT and CDR2 SNEGSKA come from the germline V gene (reference sequence). The CDR3 has 13 amino acids. The CDR3 DNA sequence: TGCAGTGCTATACACGGGGCGTATGGTGGCTACACCTTC. Amino acid sequence: CSAIHGAYGGYTF.

V gene TRBV10-3 combines with J gene TRBJ2-1; no reliable D call. Germline values: CDR1 ENHRY, CDR2 SYGVKD. This CDR3 is 12 amino acids long. V gave up 0 bases and J gave up 10 bases, with 7 bases separating them. The CDR3 bases are TGTGCCATCAGTGAGTCTCTGGGGGAGCAGTTCTTC. Its translation: CAISESLGEQFF.

This clonotype was detected ten times or more. This chain connects TRBV7-2 to TRBJ2-7, with D hard to call. The V and J ends lost 1 base and 2 bases respectively, with 12 bases between them. Germline assignment: CDR1 SGHTA and CDR2 FQGNSA. This CDR3 spans 15 amino acids. This chain's CDR3 is CASSLGQSTTYEQYF. CDR3 nucleotides: TGTGCCAGCAGCTTAGGGCAGTCCACCACCTACGAGCAGTACTTC.

This clonotype has ten or more counts. CDR3 bases: TGTGCCAGCAGGACAGGGAACTCTGGGGCCAACGTCCTGACTTTC. The encoded protein is CASRTGNSGANVLTF. The chain is built from TRBV2 and TRBJ2-6, with 7 bases identical to TRBD1. Per germline, CDR1 SNHLY and CDR2 FYNNEI. This CDR3 comprises 15 residues. Trimming at V came to 6 bases and at J to 0 bases, leaving 2 bases not matched to a gene. The full variable domain, completed using reference TRBV2 and TRBJ2-6, is EPEVTQTPSHQVTQMGQEVILRCVPISNHLYFYWYRQILGQKVEFLVSFYNNEISEKSEIFDDQFSVERPDGSNFTLKIRSTKLEDSAMYFCASRTGNSGANVLTFGAGSRLTVL.

This clonotype appeared many times. V gene TRBV11-2 combines with J gene TRBJ2-5, with 12 bases that match TRBD2. CDR1 SGHAT and CDR2 FQNNGV come from the germline V gene. V lost 5 bases to trimming and J lost 3 bases; unmatched junction nucleotides: 4. The length of the CDR3 is 15 residues. The CDR3 bases are TGTGCCAGCAGCCTTGGACTAGCGGGAAAAGAGACCCAGTACTTC. Translating gives CASSLGLAGKETQYF.

The chain employs TRBV3-1 and TRBJ1-3; no definite D call. V dropped 2 bases and J dropped 2 bases, with 7 bases sitting between them. Germline V gene data show CDR1 as LGHDT and CDR2 as YNNKEL (reference sequence). This CDR3 is 14 amino acids long. This CDR3 reads CASSQPKAGNTIYF. Here the CDR3 DNA reads TGTGCCAGCAGCCAACCAAAGGCTGGAAACACCATATATTTT.

This clonotype was recorded at least ten times. V and J are TRBV6-4 and TRBJ2-1; 9 nucleotides agree with TRBD2. V lost 3 bases and J lost 7; bases outside the gene matches: 7. The CDR3 contains 15 residues. Germline V gene lookup returns CDR1 MRHNA and CDR2 SNTAGT. The CDR3 region has the DNA TGTGCCAGCAGTGAAGGAGCTAGCGGGGATAATGAGCAGTTCTTC. Its protein product is CASSEGASGDNEQFF.